This T cell receptor (beta chain) was identified in a study of cytomegalovirus exposure and HLA in healthy donors. Points from the study as a whole: TCR beta V- and J-gene trimming was later associated with a missense DCLRE1C variant.

Of note for this clone: As yet, its antigen is unknown.

This CDR3 is 12 amino acids long. CDR1 is SGHRS, CDR2 YFSETQ, per germline. With 4 bases removed from V and 4 bases from J, the gap between germline ends came to 8 bases. Primers: 60 Vbeta forward and 13 Jbeta reverse. TCRdb's copy holds only in-frame clones and misses some; the assay was immunoSEQ multiplex PCR. In the table there are approximately 210,000 clones, 79% of which are singletons. Sequencing was performed on PBMCs. The TCR sequence derives from a girl aged 10 to 17 in good health and CMV-seropositive. The chain recombines TRBV5-1 with TRBJ2-5; unclear D gene. CDR3: CASSPPGETQYF. For the CDR3, the DNA is TGCGCCAGCAGCCCCCCGGGAGAGACCCAGTACTTC. Using reference TRBV5-1 and TRBJ2-5 for the parts outside the CDR3, the full variable domain is KAGVTQTPRYLIKTRGQQVTLSCSPISGHRSVSWYQQTPGQGLQFLFEYFSETQRNKGNFPGRFSGRQFSNSRSEMNVSTLELGDSALYLCASSPPGETQYFGPGTRLLVL.